The rows below give T cell receptor beta chains drawn from one sample of a study of tumor-infiltrating lymphocytes in primary liver carcinoma. TCRdb re-analysed the multiplex PCR reads in MiXCR, keeping a single row per CDR3 protein. The table includes 300,000 to 400,000 distinct CDR3 sequences, 65% detected once. The sequencing sample was made of peripheral blood. The receptors derive from a man between 35 and 55 years old with primary liver carcinoma and hepatitis B virus infection. Both conserved end residues are part of each CDR3. D genes are given only for firm matches. Clone size is not always given. Where it is, it says once, few, many or a class for expanded clones.

cdr3_nt: TGTGCCTGGAGTACGATGACTGCGGATACGCAGTATTTT; cdr3_aa: CAWSTMTADTQYF; j_call: TRBJ2-3; clone_size: NA; v_call: TRBV30; d_call: NA
cdr3_nt: TGTGCCATCAGTGACCGGCAGCACACCGGGGAGCTGTCTTTT; cdr3_aa: CAISDRQHTGELSF; j_call: TRBJ2-2; clone_size: NA; v_call: TRBV10-3; d_call: NA
cdr3_nt: TGTGCCAGCAAAGCAGATAACTATGGCTACACCTTC; cdr3_aa: CASKADNYGYTF; j_call: TRBJ1-2; clone_size: few; v_call: TRBV6-1; d_call: NA
cdr3_nt: TGTGCCAGCAGTTTAGGCCAAAAGGCTAACTATGGCTACACCTTC; cdr3_aa: CASSLGQKANYGYTF; j_call: TRBJ1-2; clone_size: many; v_call: TRBV12-3/TRBV12-4; d_call: NA
cdr3_nt: TGTGCCAGCCAGCTACAGGACGATCAGGTTGGGACCCAGTACTTC; cdr3_aa: CASQLQDDQVGTQYF; j_call: TRBJ2-5; clone_size: many; v_call: TRBV11-2; d_call: NA
cdr3_nt: TGTGCCAGCAGCACTCGACGGAGCCTTTACACATATACGCAGTATTTT; cdr3_aa: CASSTRRSLYTYTQYF; j_call: TRBJ2-3; clone_size: NA; v_call: TRBV11-2; d_call: NA
cdr3_nt: TGTGCCAGCAGCCTAGGAGGACTAACGGGGGTTATACTCTTC; cdr3_aa: CASSLGGLTGVILF; j_call: TRBJ2-1; clone_size: NA; v_call: TRBV11-2; d_call: NA
cdr3_nt: TGTACCAGCAGTTTCTTTACTGAGAGGGGCTACACCTTC; cdr3_aa: CTSSFFTERGYTF; j_call: TRBJ1-2; clone_size: NA; v_call: TRBV28; d_call: NA
cdr3_nt: TGTGCCATCGGTGAATCGGGGGCTGAGGGCTACACCTTC; cdr3_aa: CAIGESGAEGYTF; j_call: TRBJ1-2; clone_size: NA; v_call: TRBV10-3; d_call: NA
cdr3_nt: TGTGCCAACAGCTTAGATTACGGCAGATGGACCCTGTACTTC; cdr3_aa: CANSLDYGRWTLYF; j_call: TRBJ2-5; clone_size: NA; v_call: TRBV11-2; d_call: NA
cdr3_nt: TGCGCCAGCAGCGCGGTGGGGACAGCGAACACTGAAGCTTTCTTT; cdr3_aa: CASSAVGTANTEAFF; j_call: TRBJ1-1; clone_size: NA; v_call: TRBV5-1; d_call: TRBD1
cdr3_nt: TGTGACAGCAGTTACGAACAGAACTACAATGAGTACTTCTTC; cdr3_aa: CDSSYEQNYNEYFF; j_call: TRBJ2-1; clone_size: NA; v_call: TRBV6-6; d_call: NA
cdr3_nt: TGCGCCATCAACGATCTGAACAGGGGGTTGACCGGGGAGCTGTTTTTT; cdr3_aa: CAINDLNRGLTGELFF; j_call: TRBJ2-2; clone_size: NA; v_call: TRBV4-1; d_call: TRBD1
cdr3_nt: TGTACCAGTAGTTTAGCGAGGCTAGCCCTGGGAAAAAAAGAGACCCAGTACTTC; cdr3_aa: CTSSLARLALGKKETQYF; j_call: TRBJ2-5; clone_size: NA; v_call: TRBV11-2; d_call: NA
cdr3_nt: TGTACCAGCAGCTTAGGGCAAGCCAATGAGCAGTTCTTC; cdr3_aa: CTSSLGQANEQFF; j_call: TRBJ2-1; clone_size: NA; v_call: TRBV11-2; d_call: NA
cdr3_nt: TGTGCCAGCAGGGGGGCGGGAGGAAGGTTGGAGACCCAGTACTTC; cdr3_aa: CASRGAGGRLETQYF; j_call: TRBJ2-5; clone_size: NA; v_call: TRBV6-2/TRBV6-3; d_call: TRBD2
cdr3_nt: TGTGCCAGCAGCCTCGGGACAGGCCTCTACGGTGAGCAGTTCTTC; cdr3_aa: CASSLGTGLYGEQFF; j_call: TRBJ2-1; clone_size: NA; v_call: TRBV11-1; d_call: TRBD1
cdr3_nt: TGCGCCAGCGGCCAAGGGGTGACGAACCCGGGGGGCGCAGGTGAAAAACTGTTTTTT; cdr3_aa: CASGQGVTNPGGAGEKLFF; j_call: TRBJ1-4; clone_size: NA; v_call: TRBV4-1; d_call: NA
cdr3_nt: TGTGCCAGCAGTTTTAGGACCCTTGGGGAGGCCTACACCTTC; cdr3_aa: CASSFRTLGEAYTF; j_call: TRBJ1-2; clone_size: NA; v_call: TRBV12-3/TRBV12-4; d_call: NA